This paragraph covers one TCR beta chain sequence. The record originates from a study of blood T cell repertoires in COVID-19. Whole-study context: T cells, B-cell-depleted T cells, or PBMCs supplied cDNA or gDNA.

The CDR3 runs to 14 residues. Trimming left V 3 bases short and J 8 bases short, with 13 bases between. The germline V gene has CDR1 KGHSH and CDR2 LQKENI. Sequencing was performed with immunoSEQ multiplex PCR; in TCRdb, only in-frame clones are kept and a portion is missing. The data show tens of thousands of clones, roughly 79% seen once. The receptor comes from a woman aged 80 or over with acute or convalescent COVID-19. Sample: peripheral blood. This rearrangement joins TRBV18 to TRBJ1-4; weak D call: TRBD1 (6 bases). The CDR3 here is CASSPPDRREKLFF. In nucleotides, the CDR3 is TGTGCCAGCTCACCCCCCGACAGGAGGGAAAAACTGTTTTTT.